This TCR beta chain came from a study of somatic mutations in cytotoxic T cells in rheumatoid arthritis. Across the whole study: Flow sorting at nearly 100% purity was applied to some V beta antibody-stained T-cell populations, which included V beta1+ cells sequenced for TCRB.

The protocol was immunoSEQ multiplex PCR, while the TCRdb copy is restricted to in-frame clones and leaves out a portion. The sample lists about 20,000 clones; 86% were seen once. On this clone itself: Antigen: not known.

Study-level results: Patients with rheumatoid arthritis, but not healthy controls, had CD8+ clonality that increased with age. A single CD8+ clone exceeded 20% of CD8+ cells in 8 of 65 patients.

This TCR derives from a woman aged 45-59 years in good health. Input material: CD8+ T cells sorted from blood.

CDR3 loop: CASSPHGGAQETQYF. The CDR3 DNA is TGTGCCAGCAGCCCCCATGGGGGGGCGCAAGAGACCCAGTACTTC. V and J are TRBV7-9 and TRBJ2-5; a weak D match, TRBD2 (7 bases). The length of the CDR3 is 15 residues. Germline-derived CDR1 and CDR2 are SEHNR and FQNEAQ (reference sequence). Trimming cost V 5 bases and J 2 bases, with 15 bases left between them.